This TCR beta chain stems from a study of Ad26.COV2.S vaccination and SARS-CoV-2 variants. Across the study: Ad26.COV2.S arm of COV1001 included the donor. Once or twice, 56 days apart, Ad26.COV2.S was delivered intramuscularly. Overall study findings and caveats: Post-vaccination spike-specific CD8+ and CD4+ T cell responses reportedly had substantial breadth.

Germline V lookup: CDR1 LNHDA, CDR2 SQIVND (reference sequence). The CDR3 is 13 amino acids. Trimming cost V 2 bases and J 2 bases, with 6 bases left between them. Data came from immunoSEQ multiplex PCR; TCRdb stores just in-frame clones and leaves some out. Among a few hundred thousand clones, around 88% were seen once, and the ten largest hold nearly 3%. As for treatment: 15 to 20 received Ad26.COV2.S at low or high dose, single or two shots; several received placebo; per-sample allocation not given. All samples were drawn on day 63, counting from the first vaccine or placebo injection. Whoever gave the sample was an adult aged 18-55 years in Boston. A note on this clone: Its antigen is undetermined.

The J gene is TRBJ1-1, the V gene TRBV19; D ambiguous. This sample comprised peripheral blood, obtained in a trial of Ad26.COV2.S vaccine versus placebo. The origin of this receptor is a person aged 18-60 years who received the Ad26.COV2.S COVID-19 vaccine or a placebo. The CDR3 spells CASSITVNTEAFF. CDR3 nucleotide sequence: TGTGCCAGTAGTATAACGGTTAACACTGAAGCTTTCTTT. Combining the CDR3 with reference TRBV19 and TRBJ1-1 gives the whole variable domain DGGITQSPKYLFRKEGQNVTLSCEQNLNHDAMYWYRQDPGQGLRLIYYSQIVNDFQKGDIAEGYSVSREKKESFPLTVTSAQKNPTAFYLCASSITVNTEAFFGQGTRLTVV.